A single sample gave rise to the 19 T cell receptor beta chains below, sequenced in a study of blood T cells in healthy people across ages. Then a second PCR, running about 7 to 11 cycles, was carried out with a sample-barcoded 5' primer and a J-beta primer mix. Each CDR3 protein gets one entry after TCRdb re-called the 5' RACE reads with MiXCR. The sample gives hundreds of thousands of distinct CDR3 sequences, roughly 44% of which show up once; around 18% is in the top ten. The specimen sequenced was blood. The receptor set was obtained from a man aged 55 to 69 in good health.

This clonotype was seen a few times. The chain recombines TRBV7-2 with TRBJ2-1; D gene unclear. The CDR3 contains 15 residues. Germline lookup yields CDR1 SGHTA and CDR2 FQGNSA. V was shortened by 1 base and J by 2 bases, with 9 bases between the two germline ends. The CDR3 spells CASSLDSAPYNEQFF. CDR3 in DNA: TGTGCCAGCAGCTTAGACTCAGCTCCCTACAATGAGCAGTTCTTC.

This rearrangement joins TRBV29-1 to TRBJ1-2; D uncertain. The germline V and J ends were trimmed by 4 bases and 0 bases, with 6 bases remaining between them. CDR1 SQVTM and CDR2 ANQGSEA come from the germline V gene. The CDR3 is 12 amino acids. The DNA of the CDR3 is TGCAGCGTTGTGCGAGCTAACTATGGCTACACCTTC. Protein: CSVVRANYGYTF.

This clonotype was detected ten times or more. This chain joins TRBV7-3 and TRBJ2-1; TRBD1 matches at 8 bases. The V and J ends lost 4 bases and 5 bases, in that order; junction bases with no gene match: 1. CDR1 SGHTA and CDR2 FQGTGA come from the germline V gene. This CDR3 has 13 residues. The CDR3 region has the DNA TGTGCCAGCAGCTCGGACAGGGACAATGAGCAGTTCTTC. Protein sequence: CASSSDRDNEQFF.

Notes on this clonotype: This may be a read error, as it is one base from a much larger clone. V is TRBV11-2 and J is TRBJ1-4; D not resolved. The V end was cut by 0 bases, the J end by 6 bases, with 14 bases between. CDR1 SGHAT and CDR2 FQNNGV come from the germline V gene. The CDR3 has 16 residues. The CDR3 region is CASSLDRKGMDEKLFF. As DNA, the CDR3 is TGTGCCAGCAGCTTAGATCGGAAAGGGATGGATGAAAAACTGTTTTTT.

The rearrangement joins TRBV28 to TRBJ1-2; D is unclear. Trimming removed 5 bases at V and 0 bases at J, with 19 bases between. The V gene's germline CDR1 is MDHEN and CDR2 SYDVKM. This CDR3 is 17 amino acids long. The CDR3 DNA follows: TGTGCCAGCAGTATCCCGGCGAGGAGGCACTCTAACTATGGCTACACCTTC. Protein sequence: CASSIPARRHSNYGYTF.

As concerns this clonotype: A read error may be the cause here, since a much bigger clone is one base away. The chain carries TRBV18 and TRBJ1-5; 8 bases line up with TRBD1. The CDR3 runs 14 residues. V lost 10 bases, J lost 2 bases, and 7 bases stayed unmatched. The germline CDR1 and CDR2 sequences are KGHSH and LQKENI. The CDR3 bases are TGTGCCATCGACCAGGGACAGGGCAATCAGCCCCAGCATTTT. Translating it yields CAIDQGQGNQPQHF. The variable domain in full, with the rest retrieved from reference TRBV18 and TRBJ1-5, is NAGVMQNPRHLVRRRGQEARLRCSPMKGHSHVYWYRQLPEEGLKFMVYLQKENIIDESGMPKERFSAEFPKEGPSILRIQQVVRGDSAAYFCAIDQGQGNQPQHFGDGTRLSIL.

This clonotype was counted once. The V gene is TRBV2, the J gene TRBJ2-5; D perhaps matches TRBD2 (7 bases). CDR3 length: 13 residues. V lost 8 bases, J lost 5 bases, and 15 bases lay in between. CDR1 SNHLY and CDR2 FYNNEI come from the germline V gene. Here the CDR3 reads CASDGLGGETQYF. The CDR3 DNA reads TGTGCCAGCGACGGACTAGGGGGGGAGACCCAGTACTTC.

This clonotype was observed a few times. The chain employs TRBV11-2 and TRBJ2-3; 9 bases align to TRBD2. The germline gives CDR1 SGHAT, CDR2 FQNNGV. The CDR3 is 19 residues long. V dropped 2 bases and J dropped 9; count of bases not matched to a gene: 21. The CDR3 region has the DNA TGTGCCAGCAGCTTATTACACGGGACTAGCCGTTTCTCAGCCATAACGCAGTATTTT. Translated: CASSLLHGTSRFSAITQYF.

V gene TRBV29-1 combines with J gene TRBJ1-2, with 7 bases aligning to TRBD1. The CDR3 consists of 12 residues. V gave up 6 bases and J gave up 6 bases; unmatched junction bases: 7. Looked up from germline, CDR1 is SQVTM and CDR2 is ANQGSEA. The CDR3 spells CSVTTGFDGYTF. The CDR3 DNA sequence: TGCAGCGTAACGACAGGGTTTGATGGCTACACCTTC.

This rearrangement joins TRBV11-2 to TRBJ2-1, with D perhaps TRBD1 (5 bases). Germline assignment: CDR1 SGHAT and CDR2 FQNNGV. The CDR3 has 11 amino acids. Trimming stripped 5 bases from V and 11 bases from J, with 10 bases between. Here the CDR3 DNA reads TGTGCCAGCAGCATCCGGACAAAGCAGTTCTTC. This gives the protein CASSIRTKQFF.

A few counts support this clonotype. This sequence joins TRBV30 and TRBJ1-2; maybe TRBD1 (5 bases). Germline V gene sequence: CDR1 GTSNPN, CDR2 SVGIG (reference sequence). V was trimmed by 0 bases and J by 1 base, leaving 6 bases between them. CDR3 length: 13 amino acids. This CDR3 reads CAWSVDSNYGYTF. DNA of the CDR3: TGTGCCTGGAGTGTAGACAGTAACTATGGCTACACCTTC.

This chain uses TRBV18 with TRBJ2-2; 7 nucleotides match TRBD2. Germline V lookup: CDR1 KGHSH, CDR2 LQKENI. The CDR3 loop spans 16 amino acids. Losses at the gene ends were 3 bases for V and 0 bases for J; bases not matched to a gene: 4. As DNA, the CDR3 is TGTGCCAGCTCACCCAGACTAGCCGCGAACACCGGGGAGCTGTTTTTT. The encoded protein is CASSPRLAANTGELFF.

J is TRBJ1-2 and V is TRBV15; D not certain. The length of the CDR3 is 14 residues. Germline V gives CDR1 LNHNV, CDR2 YYDKDF (reference sequence). V lost 3 bases and J lost 7, with 15 bases in between. The CDR3 is CATSSATIHSGYTF. In nucleotides, the CDR3 is TGTGCCACCAGCAGTGCGACAATCCACTCTGGCTACACCTTC.

J is TRBJ1-1 and V is TRBV14; D perhaps matches TRBD1 (5 bases). The CDR3 covers 15 residues. The germline gives CDR1 SGHDN, CDR2 FVKESK. The germline V and J ends were trimmed by 0 bases and 0 bases, with 8 bases remaining between them. The CDR3 nucleotides read TGTGCCAGCAGCCAAGATGGGGGGTTGAACACTGAAGCTTTCTTT. It is translated as CASSQDGGLNTEAFF.

The chain carries TRBV20-1 and TRBJ2-7; D is ambiguous. CDR1 and CDR2 from the germline V gene are DFQATT and SNEGSKA (reference sequence). The length of the CDR3 is 12 residues. The CDR3 region has the DNA TGCAGCGCCCAAACAGAACCCTACGAGCAGTACTTC. It translates to CSAQTEPYEQYF.

This clonotype came up a few times. The chain uses TRBV4-1 and TRBJ2-1; the match to TRBD2 covers 7 bases. CDR1 is MGHRA, CDR2 YSYEKL, per germline. This CDR3 has 16 amino acids. Trimming cost V 1 base and J 4 bases; bases outside gene matches: 7. The CDR3 here is CASSQVGGTTYNEQFF. CDR3 nucleotides: TGCGCCAGCAGCCAAGTGGGGGGGACCACATACAATGAGCAGTTCTTC.

The genes are TRBV3-1 and TRBJ2-5, with no clear D. The CDR3 runs to 13 residues. V was shortened by 0 bases and J by 11 bases, with 13 bases between the two germline ends. Germline V gives CDR1 LGHDT, CDR2 YNNKEL (reference sequence). The CDR3 DNA is TGTGCCAGCAGCCAAGACAACCACAATGAGCAGTACTTC. Translated: CASSQDNHNEQYF.

This rearrangement joins TRBV14 to TRBJ1-6, with D hard to call. CDR1 SGHDN and CDR2 FVKESK come from the germline V gene. V was trimmed by 4 bases and J by 6 bases, leaving 7 bases between them. The CDR3 is made up of 13 amino acids. The CDR3 region is CASSRLFNSPLHF. CDR3 DNA sequence: TGTGCCAGCAGCCGGCTGTTTAATTCACCCCTCCACTTT. The full variable domain, completed using reference TRBV14 and TRBJ1-6, is EAGVTQFPSHSVIEKGQTVTLRCDPISGHDNLYWYRRVMGKEIKFLLHFVKESKQDESGMPNNRFLAERTGGTYSTLKVQPAELEDSGVYFCASSRLFNSPLHFGNGTRLTVT.

The V and J genes are TRBV30 and TRBJ1-2, with D perhaps TRBD1 (6 bases). There are 15 residues in the CDR3. Trimming removed 3 bases at V and 3 bases at J, with 17 bases between. Germline V CDR1 and CDR2: GTSNPN, SVGIG (reference sequence). The CDR3 region has the DNA TGTGCCTGGAGGGGAGACAGGAGATATTACTATGGCTACACCTTC. It yields the protein CAWRGDRRYYYGYTF.